The 18 T cell receptor beta chains listed next were all sequenced from one sample in a study of shared clonotypes between healthy human individuals. Repertoires were generated with immunoSEQ multiplex PCR, while TCRdb's copy carries only in-frame clones and drops some. This sample has hundreds of thousands of clones; 72% occur once, and the top ten carry about 1.8%. The sample consisted of memory CD4+ T cells sorted from blood. The subset is: CD45RA-negative fraction. These receptors all stem from a woman in her twenties or thirties in good health.

This clone occurred a few times. The chain carries TRBV30 and TRBJ1-1; D is uncertain. The germline V gene encodes CDR1 GTSNPN and CDR2 SVGIG (reference sequence). V lost 2 bases, J lost 1 base, and 5 bases lay in between. This CDR3 region has 12 residues. The CDR3 coding sequence is TGTGCCTGGAGTTACTCGAACACTGAAGCTTTCTTT. Translation gives CAWSYSNTEAFF.

This clone was seen a single time. V gene TRBV28 combines with J gene TRBJ2-7; tentatively, D is TRBD2 (6 bases). The CDR3 contains 14 residues. CDR1 and CDR2 from the germline V gene are MDHEN and SYDVKM. V was trimmed by 6 bases and J by 6 bases, leaving 18 bases between them. The CDR3 bases are TGTGCCAGCAGAGGGACTCCCCGGGCCCTCGAGCAGTACTTC. Residues: CASRGTPRALEQYF. The full variable domain, completed using reference TRBV28 and TRBJ2-7, is DVKVTQSSRYLVKRTGEKVFLECVQDMDHENMFWYRQDPGLGLRLIYFSYDVKMKEKGDIPEGYSVSREKKERFSLILESASTNQTSMYLCASRGTPRALEQYFGPGTRLTVT.

This chain's CDR3 is CASSGSRPQHF. CDR3 nucleotides: TGTGCCAGCAGTGGCAGTCGGCCCCAGCATTTT. The rearrangement uses TRBV28 and TRBJ1-5; unclear D gene. V lost 5 bases and J lost 9, with 8 bases in between. The CDR3 runs 11 residues. Looked up from germline, CDR1 is MDHEN and CDR2 is SYDVKM.

The chain employs TRBV5-4 and TRBJ2-7; 13 nucleotides align to TRBD2. Losses at the gene ends were 4 bases for V and 2 bases for J; bases not matched to a gene: 9. Germline CDR1 reads SGHNT; CDR2 reads YYREEE (reference sequence). The CDR3 covers 17 residues. The CDR3 sequence is CASSGGLAGVGPYEQYF. Here the CDR3 DNA reads TGTGCCAGCAGCGGCGGACTAGCGGGAGTCGGGCCCTACGAGCAGTACTTC.

The chain is built from TRBV5-1 and TRBJ2-5; 11 bases are a match to TRBD1. Germline CDR1 SGHRS, CDR2 YFSETQ. V was pared by 2 bases and J by 5 bases, with 8 bases of the junction left unmatched. CDR3 size: 16 residues. The CDR3 bases are TGCGCCAGCAGCTTAGGAGGACAGGGGGCTCGGGAGACCCAGTACTTC. Translating gives CASSLGGQGARETQYF.

The V gene is TRBV7-9, the J gene TRBJ2-1; 15 bases are shared with TRBD2. V was clipped by 5 bases and J by 2 bases; unmatched bases: 4. Per germline, CDR1 SEHNR and CDR2 FQNEAQ (reference sequence). This CDR3 contains 17 residues. CDR3 residues: CASSKGLAGGTYNEQFF. The DNA for the CDR3 is TGTGCCAGCAGCAAGGGACTAGCGGGAGGAACCTACAATGAGCAGTTCTTC.

The gene calls are TRBV5-4 and TRBJ1-4; 9 bases align to TRBD1. The CDR3 consists of 16 residues. V was clipped by 6 bases and J by 8 bases; unmatched bases: 14. The germline V gene has CDR1 SGHNT and CDR2 YYREEE (reference sequence). CDR3 nucleotides: TGTGCCAGCACCAGATCGACAGGGGGTAAAGACGAAAAACTGTTTTTT. Translation: CASTRSTGGKDEKLFF.

The V and J genes are TRBV14 and TRBJ2-3, with a weak D call TRBD2 (6 bases). Germline lookup yields CDR1 SGHDN and CDR2 FVKESK. There are 13 residues in the CDR3. Deletions cut 8 bases from V and 0 bases from J, with 9 bases between. The CDR3 nucleotides read TGTGCCAGCGGACTAACTAGCACAGATACGCAGTATTTT. Protein: CASGLTSTDTQYF.

This clone has just a few counts. The chain couples TRBV5-1 to TRBJ1-2; D possibly corresponds to TRBD1 (5 bases). V gave up 5 bases and J gave up 0 bases, with 14 bases separating them. Germline lookup yields CDR1 SGHRS and CDR2 YFSETQ. The CDR3 length is 15 residues. This CDR3 is CASSLGDAANYGYTF. In DNA form, the CDR3 reads TGCGCCAGCAGTCTCGGGGACGCGGCTAACTATGGCTACACCTTC. Variable domain in full (rest from reference TRBV5-1 and TRBJ1-2): KAGVTQTPRYLIKTRGQQVTLSCSPISGHRSVSWYQQTPGQGLQFLFEYFSETQRNKGNFPGRFSGRQFSNSRSEMNVSTLELGDSALYLCASSLGDAANYGYTFGSGTRLTVV.

The rearrangement joins TRBV27 to TRBJ2-2; 8 nucleotides align to TRBD1. Germline-derived CDR1 and CDR2 are MNHEY and SMNVEV (reference sequence). Unmatched junction bases numbered 2, after V lost 4 bases and J lost 1 base. The CDR3 runs to 15 residues. CDR3 sequence reads: CASSSGTGNTGELFF. As DNA, the CDR3 is TGTGCCAGCAGTTCCGGGACAGGGAACACCGGGGAGCTGTTTTTT.

The chain links TRBV13 to TRBJ1-2, with a possible D match to TRBD1 (5 bases). This CDR3 region has 14 residues. The germline gives CDR1 PRHDT, CDR2 FYEKMQ (reference sequence). Trimming cost V 6 bases and J 3 bases, with 14 bases left between them. CDR3 DNA: TGTGCCAGCAGGCGTCAGGGTAATGACTATGGCTACACCTTC. Translating gives CASRRQGNDYGYTF.

This chain joins TRBV28 and TRBJ2-6; 7 bases are a match to TRBD1. V shed 5 bases, J shed 2 bases, and the junction held 0 bases outside the gene matches. Germline-derived CDR1 and CDR2 are MDHEN and SYDVKM. The CDR3 loop spans 14 amino acids. The CDR3 nucleotides read TGTGCCAGCAGTACAGGGGCTGGGGCCAACGTCCTGACTTTC. Its translation is CASSTGAGANVLTF.

The chain joins TRBV2 to TRBJ2-4; D possibly corresponds to TRBD1 (5 bases). CDR3 length equals 14 residues. The V end lost 6 bases, the J end lost 6 bases, and 15 bases lay between the germline ends. From germline, CDR1 is SNHLY and CDR2 FYNNEI. The CDR3 DNA is TGTGCCAGCAGCCCCGAAAAGGGGTTAAACATTCAGTACTTC. Amino acid sequence: CASSPEKGLNIQYF.

The gene calls are TRBV6-6 and TRBJ1-2; no reliable D call. In germline, CDR1 is MNHNY, CDR2 SVGAGI (reference sequence). This CDR3 is 12 amino acids long. The ends were cut back, 2 bases at V and 4 bases at J, with 5 bases in the middle. In DNA form, the CDR3 reads TGTGCCAGCAGTTACAACATCTATGGCTACACCTTC. Amino acids: CASSYNIYGYTF.

This clone has a single count. This chain connects TRBV7-8 to TRBJ2-1; the match to TRBD2 covers 8 bases. CDR3 length: 16 amino acids. V lost 1 base, J lost 7 bases, and 9 bases stayed unmatched. The germline V gene encodes CDR1 SGHVS and CDR2 FQNEAQ. CDR3 loop: CASSLEGLVMRNEQFF. The CDR3 DNA reads TGTGCCAGCAGCTTAGAGGGACTAGTAATGAGAAATGAGCAGTTCTTC.

This clone was found many times. The V call is TRBV18, the J call TRBJ1-1; TRBD1 matches 8 bases. The V and J ends lost 4 bases and 5 bases, in that order; junction bases with no gene match: 6. The CDR3 contains 14 residues. The germline gives CDR1 KGHSH, CDR2 LQKENI. The CDR3: CASSLDRVNTEAFF. CDR3 bases: TGTGCCAGCTCACTGGACAGGGTAAATACTGAAGCTTTCTTT.

This clone was seen more than once but under ten times. The gene calls are TRBV27 and TRBJ2-1; 8 bases are shared with TRBD2. Germline V gene sequence: CDR1 MNHEY, CDR2 SMNVEV (reference sequence). V gave up 0 bases and J gave up 11 bases; unmatched junction bases: 15. This CDR3 comprises 17 residues. The chain's CDR3 is CASSLSPRAGGRNQQFF. The CDR3 DNA is TGTGCCAGCAGTTTATCGCCGAGGGCGGGAGGACGAAACCAGCAGTTCTTC.

V and J are TRBV15 and TRBJ1-1, with D tentatively TRBD1 (6 bases). The CDR3 length is 15 residues. V was cut by 6 bases and J by 0 bases, with 14 bases left in between. CDR1 and CDR2 (germline): LNHNV, YYDKDF (reference sequence). The CDR3 DNA sequence: TGTGCCACCAGTCCGTGGGACACCTTGAACACTGAAGCTTTCTTT. This sequence encodes CATSPWDTLNTEAFF.